The subject of this entry is one T cell receptor beta chain. Assay used: immunoSEQ multiplex PCR; TCRdb lists only in-frame clones, some missing. Here the sample spans 200,000 to 250,000 clones, around 90% being singletons. This CDR3 contains 13 residues. V lost 6 bases and J lost 3, with 11 bases in between. The sample originates from a study of blood T cell repertoires in COVID-19. Participants, roughly 18 to 90 years old, spanned around 25 US areas. The material sequenced was PBMCs or T cells enriched from blood (not recorded which). The V and J genes are TRBV12-3 or TRBV12-4 and TRBJ1-2; D not resolved. This receptor was obtained from a woman in her twenties or thirties who had been exposed to COVID-19. Here the CDR3 DNA reads TGTGCCAGCAGCCTGGAGGTATACTATGGCTACACCTTC. Its translation is CASSLEVYYGYTF.